These 18 T cell receptor beta chains originate from one sample sequenced in a study of T-cell reconstitution after alpha-beta-depleted transplantation in children. Preparation of the TCRbeta library was carried out with unique molecular identifiers. Each CDR3 protein gets one entry after TCRdb re-called the PCR reads with MiXCR. The sample consists of a few hundred thousand distinct CDR3 sequences, roughly 30% of them appearing once. Specimen: PBMCs, collected before TCRalphabeta/CD19-depleted stem cell transplant. Receptors were obtained from a boy in the first two years of life with Wiskott-Aldrich syndrome, due to receive a stem cell transplant.

This clonotype appeared a few times. The V and J genes are TRBV10-3 and TRBJ2-5, with D uncertain. V gave up 2 bases and J gave up 5 bases, with 6 bases separating them. The CDR3 totals 12 residues. Per germline, CDR1 ENHRY and CDR2 SYGVKD. CDR3 amino acids: CAISERAETQYF. In nucleotides, the CDR3 is TGTGCCATCAGTGAGAGGGCGGAGACCCAGTACTTC.

This clonotype was picked up a small number of times. A much larger clone differs from this one at a single base, so this may be a read error. The DNA for the CDR3 is TGTGCCAGCAGTTTCAGGGAAAGATCGCACGGGGAGCTGTTTTTT. Encoded protein: CASSFRERSHGELFF. The V and J genes are TRBV12-3 or TRBV12-4 and TRBJ2-2, with a weak D call TRBD1 (5 bases). The CDR3 has 15 amino acids. Trimming shortened V by 3 bases and J by 7 bases, and 15 bases separated the two germline ends.

The genes are TRBV28 and TRBJ1-5; 7 bases map to TRBD1. This CDR3 has 16 amino acids. The germline V gene encodes CDR1 MDHEN and CDR2 SYDVKM. The V and J ends lost 6 bases and 3 bases, in that order; junction bases with no gene match: 11. The CDR3 loop is CASRSYRGLDNQPQHF. CDR3 nucleotide sequence: TGTGCCAGCAGATCATACAGGGGCCTCGACAATCAGCCCCAGCATTTT.

This chain's CDR3 is CASSLVGGENTEAFF. CDR3 DNA: TGCGCCAGCAGCTTGGTAGGGGGTGAGAACACTGAAGCTTTCTTT. This chain links TRBV5-1 with TRBJ1-1, with D possibly TRBD1 on 6 matching bases. This CDR3 is built from 15 residues. The germline gives CDR1 SGHRS, CDR2 YFSETQ. The ends were cut back, 0 bases at V and 1 base at J, with 10 bases in the middle.

There are a few counts of this clonotype. V and J are TRBV29-1 and TRBJ1-2; 7 bases align to TRBD1. The germline gives CDR1 SQVTM, CDR2 ANQGSEA. The junction had 11 bases not matched to a gene; V was cut back by 3 bases and J by 4 bases. CDR3 size: 15 residues. CDR3 sequence: CSVDMSPGQSYGYTF. The CDR3 DNA reads TGCAGCGTTGATATGAGCCCGGGACAGAGCTATGGCTACACCTTC.

This sequence joins TRBV5-1 and TRBJ2-7, with 10 positions matching TRBD1. Unmatched junction bases numbered 7, after V lost 4 bases and J lost 0 bases. Germline V gives CDR1 SGHRS, CDR2 YFSETQ. The CDR3 consists of 16 residues. CDR3 nucleotides: TGCGCCAGCAGCCAAGGGACAGGGGTGTACTCCTACGAGCAGTACTTC. Amino acids: CASSQGTGVYSYEQYF.

This chain links TRBV5-1 with TRBJ2-1; D call uncertain. The CDR3 is made up of 17 amino acids. V was trimmed by 2 bases and J by 0 bases, leaving 15 bases between them. Germline assignment: CDR1 SGHRS and CDR2 YFSETQ. This CDR3 reads CASSFQRGGHSYNEQFF. DNA for the CDR3: TGCGCCAGCAGCTTCCAGCGTGGCGGCCACTCCTACAATGAGCAGTTCTTC.

This clonotype was counted between two and nine times. The rearrangement links TRBV20-1 to TRBJ2-2; the match to TRBD1 covers 9 bases. Germline-derived CDR1 and CDR2 are DFQATT and SNEGSKA (reference sequence). This CDR3 comprises 15 residues. V trimming: 7 bases; J trimming: 0 bases; junction bases outside the gene matches: 6. CDR3 bases: TGCAGTGAGGGACAGGGCCCCGCGAACACCGGGGAGCTGTTTTTT. Translating it yields CSEGQGPANTGELFF.

V and J are TRBV14 and TRBJ2-1; TRBD2 agrees at 11 bases. Trimming at V came to 4 bases and at J to 4 bases, leaving 6 bases not matched to a gene. This CDR3 has 16 residues. The V gene's germline CDR1 is SGHDN and CDR2 FVKESK. The CDR3 is CASSPGLAETYNEQFF. For the CDR3, the DNA is TGTGCCAGCAGCCCGGGACTAGCGGAGACTTACAATGAGCAGTTCTTC.

This sequence joins TRBV5-1 and TRBJ1-2; 10 positions agree with TRBD1. The trim removed 4 bases at V and 4 bases at J, leaving 16 bases unmatched. Germline V CDR1 and CDR2: SGHRS, YFSETQ. The CDR3 has 18 amino acids. The CDR3 sequence is CASSAQTSRDRGSYGYTF. CDR3 sequence (DNA): TGCGCCAGCAGCGCGCAAACCTCCCGGGACAGGGGCTCCTATGGCTACACCTTC.

This clonotype was detected only a few times. CDR3 in amino acids: CAISGGRELFF. As DNA, the CDR3 is TGTGCCATCAGTGGAGGTCGGGAGCTGTTTTTT. J is TRBJ2-2 and V is TRBV10-3; D is uncertain. Trimming removed 4 bases at V and 9 bases at J, with 6 bases between. The CDR3 spans 11 residues. Germline lookup yields CDR1 ENHRY and CDR2 SYGVKD.

This clonotype was counted only a few times. The chain employs TRBV10-3 and TRBJ1-1, with D perhaps TRBD1 (6 bases). CDR1 and CDR2 (germline): ENHRY, SYGVKD. The V end was cut by 3 bases, the J end by 6 bases, with 8 bases between. This CDR3 comprises 12 residues. The CDR3 bases are TGTGCCATCAGTGAACAGGGTTCTGAAGCTTTCTTT. Translated: CAISEQGSEAFF.

This clonotype was seen a few times. The chain links TRBV5-1 to TRBJ2-1, with a tentative D call TRBD1 (6 bases). Looked up from germline, CDR1 is SGHRS and CDR2 is YFSETQ. V dropped 6 bases and J dropped 1 base, with 23 bases sitting between them. The CDR3 is made up of 18 amino acids. The CDR3 is CASTSEQGKYRSYNEQFF. CDR3 DNA: TGCGCCAGCACCTCAGAACAGGGTAAATATAGGTCCTACAATGAGCAGTTCTTC.

The rearrangement uses TRBV12-3 or TRBV12-4 and TRBJ2-1, with 10 bases that match TRBD1. V lost 5 bases and J lost 3; bases outside the gene matches: 16. The CDR3 has 19 residues. Here the CDR3 reads CASSPAPRDRGNYYNEQFF. CDR3 sequence (DNA): TGTGCCAGCAGTCCCGCCCCCCGGGACAGGGGAAATTACTACAATGAGCAGTTCTTC.

A remark on this clonotype: One junction end disagrees with the germline gene, perhaps due to a read error. The chain is built from TRBV20-1 and TRBJ2-1; 10 bases line up with TRBD2. Germline CDR1 DFQATT, CDR2 SNEGSKA (reference sequence). This CDR3 spans 15 amino acids. This chain's CDR3 is CSARERLAGVSEQFF. Here the CDR3 DNA reads TGCAGTGCTCGAGAGCGGCTAGCGGGAGTAAGTGAGCAGTTCTTC.

This clonotype was seen only a few times. The gene calls are TRBV12-3 or TRBV12-4 and TRBJ1-2; 7 bases fit TRBD1. CDR3 size: 17 residues. The trim removed 6 bases at V and 6 bases at J, leaving 19 bases unmatched. CDR3 in amino acids: CASRLSISGTDGNGYTF. CDR3 nucleotides: TGTGCCAGCAGACTAAGCATATCCGGGACAGATGGAAATGGCTACACCTTC.

The chain carries TRBV30 and TRBJ1-1, with 7 nucleotides matching TRBD1. The V gene's germline CDR1 is GTSNPN and CDR2 SVGIG (reference sequence). J gave up 5 bases and V 6 bases, and 9 bases lay outside the gene matches. This CDR3 has 13 amino acids. The CDR3 coding sequence is TGTGCCTGCCACCGGGACAGCTGGACTGAAGCTTTCTTT. Translated: CACHRDSWTEAFF.

This clonotype has just a few counts. The V gene is TRBV6-1, the J gene TRBJ1-2; 8 nucleotides align to TRBD1. CDR3 length equals 14 residues. The V and J ends lost 8 bases and 6 bases, in that order; junction bases with no gene match: 11. The germline gives CDR1 MNHNS, CDR2 SASEGT. The CDR3 protein is CASGARGRMDGYTF. The CDR3 coding sequence is TGTGCCAGCGGGGCCAGGGGGCGCATGGATGGCTACACCTTC.